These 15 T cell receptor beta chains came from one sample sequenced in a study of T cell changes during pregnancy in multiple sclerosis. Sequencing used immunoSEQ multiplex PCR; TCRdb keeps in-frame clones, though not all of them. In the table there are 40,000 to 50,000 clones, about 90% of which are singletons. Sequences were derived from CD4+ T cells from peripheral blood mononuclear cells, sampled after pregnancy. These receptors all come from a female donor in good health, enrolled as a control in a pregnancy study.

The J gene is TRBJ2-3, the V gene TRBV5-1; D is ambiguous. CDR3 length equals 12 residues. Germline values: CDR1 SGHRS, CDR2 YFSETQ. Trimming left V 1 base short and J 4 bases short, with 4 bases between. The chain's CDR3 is CASSLPSDTQYF. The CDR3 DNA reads TGCGCCAGCAGCTTGCCGTCAGATACGCAGTATTTT.

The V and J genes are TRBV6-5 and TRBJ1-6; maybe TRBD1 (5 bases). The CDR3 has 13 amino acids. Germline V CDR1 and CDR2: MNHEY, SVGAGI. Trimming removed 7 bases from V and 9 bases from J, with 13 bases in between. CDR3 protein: CASNAGPGSPLHF. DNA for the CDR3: TGTGCCAGCAATGCAGGGCCGGGTTCACCCCTCCACTTT.

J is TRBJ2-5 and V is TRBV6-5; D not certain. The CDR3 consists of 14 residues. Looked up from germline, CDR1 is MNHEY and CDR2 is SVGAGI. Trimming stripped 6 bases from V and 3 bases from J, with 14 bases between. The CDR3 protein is CASRFVGKKETQYF. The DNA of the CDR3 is TGTGCCAGCAGATTTGTCGGTAAAAAAGAGACCCAGTACTTC.

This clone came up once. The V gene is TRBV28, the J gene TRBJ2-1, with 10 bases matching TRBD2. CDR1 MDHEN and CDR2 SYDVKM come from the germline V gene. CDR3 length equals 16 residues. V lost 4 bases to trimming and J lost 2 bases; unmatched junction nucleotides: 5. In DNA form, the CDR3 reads TGTGCCAGCAGTTCTCTAGCGGGGGCTCCCTACAATGAGCAGTTCTTC. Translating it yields CASSSLAGAPYNEQFF.

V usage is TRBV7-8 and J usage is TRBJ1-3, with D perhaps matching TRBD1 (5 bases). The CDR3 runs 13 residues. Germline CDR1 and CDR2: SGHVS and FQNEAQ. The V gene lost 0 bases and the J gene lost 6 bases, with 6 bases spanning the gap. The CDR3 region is CASSLAGPNTIYF. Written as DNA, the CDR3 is TGTGCCAGCAGCTTAGCGGGGCCAAACACCATATATTTT. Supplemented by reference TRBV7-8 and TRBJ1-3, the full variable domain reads GAGVSQSPRYKVAKRGQDVALRCDPISGHVSLFWYQQALGQGPEFLTYFQNEAQLDKSGLPSDRFFAERPEGSVSTLKIQRTQQEDSAVYLCASSLAGPNTIYFGEGSWLTVV.

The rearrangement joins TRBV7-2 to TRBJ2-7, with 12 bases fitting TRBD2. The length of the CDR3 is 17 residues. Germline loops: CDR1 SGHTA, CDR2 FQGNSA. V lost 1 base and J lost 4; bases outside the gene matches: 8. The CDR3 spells CASSLGPTSGSRYEQYF. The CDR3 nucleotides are TGTGCCAGCAGCTTAGGTCCGACTAGCGGGAGCCGATACGAGCAGTACTTC.

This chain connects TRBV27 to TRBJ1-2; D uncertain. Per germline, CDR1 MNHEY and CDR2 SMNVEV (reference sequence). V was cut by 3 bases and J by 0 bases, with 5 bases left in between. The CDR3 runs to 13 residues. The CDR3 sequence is CASSLSTNYGYTF. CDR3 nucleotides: TGTGCCAGCAGTTTGAGCACTAACTATGGCTACACCTTC.

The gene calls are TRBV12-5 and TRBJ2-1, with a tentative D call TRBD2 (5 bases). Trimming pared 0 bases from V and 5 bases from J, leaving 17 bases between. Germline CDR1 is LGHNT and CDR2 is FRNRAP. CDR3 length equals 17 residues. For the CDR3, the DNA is TGTGCTAGTGGTTTGGTTCCAGTCGTGACTACCAACAATGAGCAGTTCTTC. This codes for CASGLVPVVTTNNEQFF.

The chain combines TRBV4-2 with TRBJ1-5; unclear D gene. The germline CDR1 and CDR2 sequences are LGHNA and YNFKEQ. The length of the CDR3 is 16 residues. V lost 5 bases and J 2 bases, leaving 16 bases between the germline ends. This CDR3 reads CASSVRAGGGNQPQHF. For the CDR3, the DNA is TGTGCCAGCAGCGTGAGGGCCGGCGGGGGCAATCAGCCCCAGCATTTT.

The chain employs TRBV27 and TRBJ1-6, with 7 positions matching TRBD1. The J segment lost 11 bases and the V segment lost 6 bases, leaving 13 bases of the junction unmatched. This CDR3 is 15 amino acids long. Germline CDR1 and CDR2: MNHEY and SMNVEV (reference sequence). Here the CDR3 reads CASRYTYRGMTPLHF. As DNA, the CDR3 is TGTGCCAGCAGATATACATACAGGGGAATGACACCCCTCCACTTT.

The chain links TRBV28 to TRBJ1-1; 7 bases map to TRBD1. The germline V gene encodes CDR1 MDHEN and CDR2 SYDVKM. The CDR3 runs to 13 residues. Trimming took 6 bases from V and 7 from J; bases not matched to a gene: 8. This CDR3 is CASRGTATSEAFF. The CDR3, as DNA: TGTGCCAGCAGAGGGACAGCAACAAGTGAAGCTTTCTTT.

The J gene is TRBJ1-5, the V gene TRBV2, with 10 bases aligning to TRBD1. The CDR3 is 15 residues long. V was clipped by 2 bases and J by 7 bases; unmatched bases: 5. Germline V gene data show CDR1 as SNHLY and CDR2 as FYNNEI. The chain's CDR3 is CASSEWGQGTQPQHF. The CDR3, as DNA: TGTGCCAGCAGTGAATGGGGACAGGGGACCCAGCCCCAGCATTTT.

CDR3 sequence: CASSPTRANGYTF. The DNA for the CDR3 is TGTGCCAGTAGCCCGACCAGGGCCAATGGCTACACCTTC. The V and J genes are TRBV19 and TRBJ1-2, with D maybe TRBD1 (5 bases). V was pared by 6 bases and J by 6 bases, with 14 bases between. The CDR3 runs 13 residues. CDR1 is LNHDA and CDR2 is SQIVND in the germline V gene (reference sequence).

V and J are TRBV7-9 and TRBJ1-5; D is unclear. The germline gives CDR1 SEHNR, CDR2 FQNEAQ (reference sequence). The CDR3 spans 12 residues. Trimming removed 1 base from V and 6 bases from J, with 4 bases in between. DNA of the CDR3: TGTGCCAGCAGCTTAGACGGTCAGCCCCAGCATTTT. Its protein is CASSLDGQPQHF.

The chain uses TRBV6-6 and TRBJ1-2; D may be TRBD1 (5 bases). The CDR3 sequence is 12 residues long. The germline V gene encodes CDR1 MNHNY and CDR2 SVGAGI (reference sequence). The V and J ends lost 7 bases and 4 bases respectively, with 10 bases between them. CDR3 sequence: CASIGGVYGYTF. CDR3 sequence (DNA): TGTGCCAGCATAGGAGGGGTCTATGGCTACACCTTC.